The rows below give T cell receptor beta chains drawn from one sample of a study of PD-1 blockade in mismatch repair-deficient tumors. Measured with immunoSEQ multiplex PCR; TCRdb has only the in-frame clones, and not every one. This table has around 120,000 clones, about 88% appearing once. Sequenced material: peripheral blood, taken 44 weeks after starting pembrolizumab. The receptors derive from an adult with mismatch repair-deficient cancer. The CDR3 runs from the conserved cysteine through the conserved F or W. A D gene is named only where the DNA matches it firmly. Part of the rows lack a size; the others show once, few, many or a class for expanded clones.

j_call,clone_size,d_call,v_call,cdr3_aa,cdr3_nt
TRBJ2-2,-,TRBD1,TRBV2,CASTMDRGWTGELFF,TGTGCCAGCACTATGGACAGGGGATGGACCGGGGAGCTGTTTTTT
TRBJ2-3,-,TRBD2,TRBV30,CARAGGRVDTQYF,TGTGCCCGAGCGGGAGGGCGTGTAGATACGCAGTATTTT
TRBJ2-1,-,-,TRBV5-6,CASSLGAGSSYNEQFF,TGTGCCAGCAGCTTGGGGGCGGGGAGCTCCTACAATGAGCAGTTCTTC
TRBJ2-2,-,TRBD1,TRBV29-1,CSVQTGTATGELFF,TGCAGCGTTCAGACAGGGACGGCCACCGGGGAGCTGTTTTTT
TRBJ2-1,once,TRBD2,TRBV7-9,CASSSSSGGVNEQFF,TGTGCCAGCAGCTCATCGAGCGGGGGGGTCAATGAGCAGTTCTTC
TRBJ1-1,-,-,TRBV10-1,CASSEGQMNTEAFF,TGCGCCAGCAGTGAAGGGCAGATGAACACTGAAGCTTTCTTT
TRBJ2-7,-,TRBD1,TRBV28,CASSRTGSSYEQYF,TGTGCCAGCAGCAGGACAGGGAGCTCCTACGAGCAGTACTTC
TRBJ2-1,-,-,TRBV4-1,CASSQVGVNEQFF,TGCGCCAGCAGCCAAGTGGGGGTCAATGAGCAGTTCTTC
TRBJ2-5,-,TRBD2,TRBV13,CASSPLAEGTQYF,TGTGCCAGCAGCCCCCTAGCGGAAGGAACCCAGTACTTC
TRBJ2-2,-,-,TRBV29-1,CSVEWGAGTGELFF,TGCAGCGTTGAATGGGGCGCGGGCACCGGGGAGCTGTTTTTT
TRBJ2-2,-,-,TRBV23-1,CASSQSFGGQGGELFF,TGCGCCAGCAGTCAATCGTTCGGGGGGCAAGGCGGGGAGCTGTTTTTT
TRBJ2-1,-,TRBD2,TRBV29-1,CSVETPGTSGYNEQFF,TGCAGCGTTGAAACCCCGGGGACTAGCGGCTACAATGAGCAGTTCTTC
TRBJ2-1,-,TRBD2,TRBV30,CAWLGTSGSYNEQFF,TGTGCCTGGCTTGGGACTAGCGGCTCCTACAATGAGCAGTTCTTC
TRBJ2-5,-,-,TRBV2,CASSEQAAVRYF,TGTGCCAGCAGTGAGCAGGCGGCGGTTAGGTACTTC
TRBJ1-3,-,-,TRBV6-1,CASSFDGSSGNTIYF,TGTGCCAGCAGTTTTGACGGGAGCTCTGGAAACACCATATATTTT
TRBJ2-1,-,TRBD1,TRBV28,CASSLTRTGTLVSYNEQFF,TGTGCCAGCAGTTTAACCCGGACAGGGACCCTTGTCTCCTACAATGAGCAGTTCTTC
TRBJ2-2,-,TRBD2,TRBV5-1,CASSYIAGGTGELFF,TGCGCCAGCAGCTACATAGCGGGAGGCACCGGGGAGCTGTTTTTT
TRBJ2-4,-,TRBD2,TRBV6-1,CASSGRGLAGEGKNIQYF,TGTGCCAGCAGTGGTAGGGGACTAGCGGGAGAAGGTAAAAACATTCAGTACTTC
TRBJ2-7,-,TRBD2,TRBV4-3,CASSQESGRGSYEQYF,TGCGCCAGCAGCCAAGAGAGCGGGAGAGGTTCCTACGAGCAGTACTTC
TRBJ2-2,-,-,TRBV5-1,CASSLVLGHTGELFF,TGCGCCAGCAGCTTGGTTTTAGGGCACACCGGGGAGCTGTTTTTT
TRBJ2-3,-,-,TRBV11-3,CASSLYGRAMVAQYF,TGTGCCAGCAGCTTATATGGCAGGGCCATGGTGGCGCAGTATTTT
TRBJ2-2,few,-,TRBV4-3,CASRLGVGSNTGELFF,TGCGCCAGCAGGCTGGGCGTCGGATCGAACACCGGGGAGCTGTTTTTT
TRBJ2-7,-,TRBD1,TRBV30,CAWSAGTGSEQYF,TGTGCCTGGAGTGCCGGGACAGGGAGCGAGCAGTACTTC
TRBJ2-5,-,TRBD1,TRBV15,CATSRPGQGQETQYF,TGTGCCACCAGCAGGCCGGGACAGGGGCAAGAGACCCAGTACTTC
TRBJ2-7,-,-,TRBV30,CAWRGDRTYEQYF,TGTGCCTGGAGGGGGGACCGAACCTACGAGCAGTACTTC
TRBJ2-3,-,TRBD1,TRBV5-1,CASSPGTGALGTDTQYF,TGCGCCAGCAGTCCCGGGACAGGGGCCTTGGGGACTGATACGCAGTATTTT
TRBJ2-4,-,-,TRBV11-2,CASSLLGRAKNIQYF,TGTGCCAGCAGCTTACTGGGCAGAGCCAAAAACATTCAGTACTTC
TRBJ1-4,-,TRBD1,TRBV5-1,CASSGGTGGVSEKLFF,TGCGCCAGCAGCGGGGGGACAGGGGGCGTCTCCGAAAAACTGTTTTTT
TRBJ2-7,-,-,TRBV27,CASSLVGWGVKNEQYF,TGTGCCAGCAGTTTAGTAGGTTGGGGGGTGAAGAACGAGCAGTACTTC
TRBJ1-4,few,TRBD1,TRBV6-6,CASSSDRGAEKLFF,TGTGCCAGCAGTAGCGACAGGGGGGCCGAAAAACTGTTTTTT
TRBJ2-1,-,TRBD2,TRBV10-1,CASSESLTSGGPNEQFF,TGCGCCAGCAGTGAGTCCTTGACTAGCGGTGGCCCCAATGAGCAGTTCTTC
TRBJ2-7,once,TRBD2,TRBV6-6,CASSITSGSYEQYF,TGTGCCAGCAGCATTACTAGCGGTTCCTACGAGCAGTACTTC
TRBJ1-3,-,-,TRBV7-2,CASSLGTGYTSGNTIYF,TGTGCCAGCAGCTTGGGTACAGGGTACACTTCTGGAAACACCATATATTTT
TRBJ2-1,-,TRBD2,TRBV9,CASSLSGNSYNEQFF,TGTGCCAGCAGCCTTAGCGGGAACTCCTACAATGAGCAGTTCTTC
TRBJ1-2,-,TRBD1,TRBV28,CAIQIPGQGPGYTF,TGTGCCATCCAGATCCCGGGACAGGGACCTGGCTACACCTTC
TRBJ1-2,few,-,TRBV29-1,CSVEDRTNYGYTF,TGCAGCGTTGAAGACAGGACCAACTATGGCTACACCTTC
TRBJ1-3,-,-,TRBV11-2,CASSTEGNTGNTIYF,TGTGCCAGCAGCACGGAGGGGAACACTGGAAACACCATATATTTT
TRBJ2-5,-,TRBD2,TRBV11-2,CASSRTSGSLETQYF,TGTGCCAGCAGCCGCACTAGCGGGAGTTTGGAGACCCAGTACTTC
TRBJ2-1,-,-,TRBV5-8,CASSYTQGGRQFF,TGTGCCAGCAGCTATACTCAGGGGGGTAGGCAGTTCTTC
TRBJ1-2,few,TRBD1,TRBV6-5,CASSYRVGQGLGYTF,TGTGCCAGCAGTTACCGAGTAGGACAGGGCCTTGGCTACACCTTC
TRBJ2-7,-,-,TRBV6-5,CASSYSAGMSYEQYF,TGTGCCAGCAGTTACTCGGCAGGGATGTCCTACGAGCAGTACTTC
TRBJ2-1,-,-,TRBV30,CAWHGGGEQFF,TGTGCCTGGCATGGTGGGGGCGAGCAGTTCTTC
TRBJ2-5,-,TRBD1,TRBV5-8,CASSFGQGAKETQYF,TGTGCCAGCAGCTTCGGACAGGGGGCGAAGGAGACCCAGTACTTC
TRBJ2-7,-,-,TRBV27,CASSLFGGAFYEQYF,TGTGCCAGCAGTTTGTTTGGAGGGGCGTTCTACGAGCAGTACTTC
TRBJ2-7,-,TRBD2,TRBV10-3,CAISPLSSGSYEQYF,TGTGCCATCAGCCCCTTGTCTAGCGGGAGCTACGAGCAGTACTTC
TRBJ2-5,-,-,TRBV27,CASRYSRGGETQHF,TGTGCCAGCCGTTACTCCAGGGGTGGGGAGACCCAGCACTTC
TRBJ1-5,-,-,TRBV19,CASTQGSNQPQHF,TGTGCCAGTACCCAGGGTAGCAATCAGCCCCAGCATTTT
TRBJ2-3,-,-,TRBV7-2,CASSFLGRVRDTQYF,TGTGCCAGCAGCTTTTTGGGCAGGGTACGAGATACGCAGTATTTT
TRBJ2-1,-,-,TRBV5-1,CASSLSSSYNEQFF,TGCGCCAGCAGCTTGTCTAGCTCTTACAATGAGCAGTTCTTC
TRBJ2-7,-,-,TRBV5-5,CASSLARGYEQYF,TGTGCCAGCAGCTTGGCAAGGGGATACGAGCAGTACTTC
TRBJ2-7,-,-,TRBV4-2,CASSRDEEGVEQYF,TGTGCCAGCAGCCGAGATGAGGAGGGGGTCGAGCAGTACTTC